The clone carrying this TCR beta chain was seen many times. Its antigen is not known. The trim removed 6 bases at V and 9 bases at J, leaving 12 bases unmatched. Germline-derived CDR1 and CDR2 are DFQATT and SNEGSKA (reference sequence). CDR3 length: 15 amino acids. From RNA transcripts, TCR beta CDR3 regions were amplified. First-round RT-PCR with HTBI primers amplified the TCR CDR3 region. TCRdb reprocessed the multiplex PCR reads with MiXCR, giving one entry per CDR3 protein. The sample has a few hundred thousand distinct CDR3 sequences; roughly 15% are singletons. The sample is drawn from a study of T cells in Graves' hyperthyroidism and ophthalmopathy. Background on the study: Peripheral blood was secured at the point of initial diagnosis, before any treatment. General study points: Appearing also in blood were most of the thyroid clonotypes expanded above 0.001. Onset of ophthalmopathy came a median roughly 6.4 months after the model predicted it.

The V call is TRBV20-1, the J call TRBJ2-1, with 12 bases lining up with TRBD2. The sequence derives from a woman aged 55-69 years with Graves' ophthalmopathy. The source material was blood. The CDR3 nucleotides are TGCAGTGCCACCATGAGACTAGCGGGAGTCGGTGAGCAGTTCTTC. Protein product: CSATMRLAGVGEQFF.